This TCR beta chain stems from a study of blood T cells in healthy people across ages. This clonotype was detected only once. The antigen remains unidentified. Then a second PCR, running about 7 to 11 cycles, was carried out with a sample-barcoded 5' primer and a J-beta primer mix. TCRdb reprocessed the 5' RACE reads with MiXCR, giving one entry per CDR3 protein. Of more than 1,400,000 distinct CDR3 sequences listed, approximately 40% were seen once; the top ten hold 7.9%. The germline CDR1 and CDR2 sequences are ENHRY and SYGVKD. V lost 8 bases and J lost 1, with 15 bases in between. This CDR3 is 14 amino acids long. Study-level points and caveats: Reliance upon unsorted PBMCs precluded definitive naive versus antigen-experienced comparison. Roughly linear age-related decline in beta diversity appeared, significant by age roughly 40.

The sequence came from a woman in her late teens or twenties in good health. The rearrangement uses TRBV10-3 and TRBJ2-7; the D gene is possibly TRBD2 (5 bases). Sequencing was carried out using blood. This chain's CDR3 is CAISRGRDSYEQYF. CDR3 sequence (DNA): TGTGCCATCTCCAGAGGGCGTGATTCCTACGAGCAGTACTTC.